The source of this TCR beta chain is a study of beta chain features in type 1 diabetes. Study-wide context: Sorted cells examined across all samples numbered some 98 million.

Looked up from germline, CDR1 is KGHSH and CDR2 is LQKENI. The CDR3 has 14 residues. Trimming at V came to 0 bases and at J to 5 bases, leaving 4 bases not matched to a gene. In regard to this clone: The antigen is unknown.

Since all of the isolated RNA was reverse transcribed, expressed TCRB transcripts were what got sequenced. The repertoire was sequenced with immunoSEQ multiplex PCR; TCRdb's copy has only in-frame clones and lacks some. Of about 160,000 clones in the sample, about 7.9% were seen once. General study points: Type 1 diabetes patients had moderately but significantly shorter TCRB CDR3s in all four CD4+ subsets. The analysis here could not establish whether HLA type shapes TCRB rearrangement. Type 1 diabetes patients had fewer VDJ junction insertions and more deletions. The naive, central memory and Treg TCRB repertoires showed an apparent similarity that was greater among patients than among healthy donors.

This receptor was obtained from a young man with type 1 diabetes. This rearrangement joins TRBV18 to TRBJ2-7; TRBD1 matches at 7 bases. The material sequenced was central memory CD4+ T cells from blood. CDR3 DNA sequence: TGTGCCAGCTCACCACCGGCAGGGGGTCACGAGCAGTACTTC. This sequence encodes CASSPPAGGHEQYF.